This paragraph reports one T cell receptor (beta chain). Its antigen remains unknown. The read ends 3 residues shy of where the CDR3 ends; the end is completed using the germline J gene. The data derive from a study of T cells in women clearing cervical HPV infection. Across the study: Controls' single incident HPV16 infection cleared within 12 months without precancer. Study results and limitations: Repertoire richness, not evenness, was significantly elevated in CIN3+ cases versus controls.

Produced via immunoSEQ multiplex PCR; TCRdb's table is partial and in-frame only. The table for this sample gives under 45,000 clones. CDR3 length: 13 residues. Germline CDR1 LNHDA, CDR2 SQIVND (reference sequence). V was cut by 2 bases and J by 7 bases, with 9 bases left in between. All donors had a single incident cervical HPV16 infection, not prevalent. The clonotype originates from a woman between 18 and 75 years old with a cervical HPV16 infection that either progressed to CIN3+ or cleared (not recorded which). Sequenced input: blood buffy coat. J is TRBJ1-5 and V is TRBV19; tentative D call: TRBD1 (5 bases). The DNA read from the CDR3 is TGTGCCAGTAGTATACAGGGTATCCAGCCC. Translating gives CASSIQGIQP. Given in full, the CDR3 is CASSIQGIQPQHF.